The clone carrying this T cell receptor (beta chain) turned up a few times. Its antigen is unknown. Each individual donor underwent a draw of ten milliliters of peripheral blood. At least 6 micrograms of total RNA were extracted per sample. This sample stems from a study of blood T cells in healthy people across ages. Trimming stripped 2 bases from V and 3 bases from J, with 15 bases between. Germline V lookup: CDR1 SGHRS, CDR2 YFSETQ. The CDR3 is made up of 15 amino acids. Then a second PCR, running roughly 7 to 11 cycles, was carried out with a sample-barcoded 5' primer and a J-beta primer mix. TCRdb independently ran MiXCR on the 5' RACE reads; one entry per CDR3 protein. Of about 570,000 distinct CDR3 sequences listed, 27% were seen once; the top ten hold approximately 17%. Points from the study as a whole: Naive T cell percentage by flow cytometry tracked strongly with beta diversity.

This TCR derives from a woman aged 70-85 years in good health. Sequencing used blood. V and J are TRBV5-1 and TRBJ2-7; D gene ambiguous. CDR3 sequence reads: CASSFLFGRFYEQYF. The CDR3 bases are TGCGCCAGCAGCTTCCTGTTCGGCAGGTTCTACGAGCAGTACTTC.